These 13 T cell receptor beta chains share one sample of origin, sequenced in a study of sequential checkpoint blockade in melanoma. Assay used: immunoSEQ multiplex PCR; TCRdb lists only in-frame clones, some missing. The sample yields under 20,000 clones, about 74% seen once. Treatment here: randomized to nivolumab then ipilimumab (arm A) or the reverse (arm B). Sequenced here: CD8+ T cells sorted from blood (inferred from file names), sampled from a patient given nivolumab and ipilimumab in sequence. Receptor source: a human donor with melanoma.

This chain connects TRBV30 to TRBJ2-3; TRBD2 agrees at 11 bases. The CDR3 length is 15 residues. CDR1 is GTSNPN, CDR2 SVGIG, per germline (reference sequence). V lost 2 bases to trimming and J lost 6 bases; unmatched junction nucleotides: 7. CDR3: CAWSPLAGEVDTQYF. In nucleotides, the CDR3 is TGTGCCTGGAGTCCACTAGCGGGAGAAGTGGATACGCAGTATTTT.

The V call is TRBV7-9, the J call TRBJ2-3; D might be TRBD2 (6 bases). The CDR3 sequence is 15 residues long. The V gene lost 5 bases and the J gene lost 6 bases, with 18 bases spanning the gap. CDR1 SEHNR and CDR2 FQNEAQ come from the germline V gene (reference sequence). CDR3: CASSKVDGGADTQYF. CDR3 nucleotide sequence: TGTGCCAGCAGCAAAGTAGACGGCGGGGCTGATACGCAGTATTTT.

Here the CDR3 DNA reads TGTGCCAGTAGTATAGTGTTGTATGGGACAGGGGCGAACACTGAAGCTTTCTTT. Its protein is CASSIVLYGTGANTEAFF. The genes are TRBV19 and TRBJ1-1, with TRBD1 matching 10 bases. Looked up from germline, CDR1 is LNHDA and CDR2 is SQIVND (reference sequence). There are 18 residues in the CDR3. Germline trimming cut 1 base from V and 1 base from J; bases unmatched to any gene: 9.

The chain combines TRBV27 with TRBJ1-2; 9 positions match TRBD1. Germline V gene data show CDR1 as MNHEY and CDR2 as SMNVEV (reference sequence). V shed 3 bases and J 6 bases; nucleotides not matched to a gene: 8. The CDR3 spans 15 residues. The CDR3 protein is CASSLGSQGADGYTF. The CDR3 DNA reads TGTGCCAGCAGTTTGGGATCACAGGGGGCAGATGGCTACACCTTC.

This chain connects TRBV27 to TRBJ1-1; a possible D gene is TRBD1 (6 bases). Germline loops: CDR1 MNHEY, CDR2 SMNVEV (reference sequence). Between the trimmed V and J ends, which lost 5 bases and 1 base, there was a span of 11 bases. The CDR3 sequence is 14 residues long. This CDR3 is CASSLDRPNTEAFF. In DNA, the CDR3 is TGTGCCAGCAGTCTGGACAGACCGAACACTGAAGCTTTCTTT.

This sequence joins TRBV27 and TRBJ2-3; D is unresolved. V was trimmed by 5 bases and J by 2 bases, leaving 11 bases between them. The CDR3 totals 14 residues. Germline CDR1 MNHEY, CDR2 SMNVEV (reference sequence). CDR3 bases: TGTGCCAGCAGTCCCCTTTTCCCCACAGATACGCAGTATTTT. Translation: CASSPLFPTDTQYF.

The rearrangement links TRBV2 to TRBJ1-1; D may be TRBD1 (6 bases). Trimming took 9 bases from V and 4 from J, leaving 9 bases between them. This CDR3 comprises 11 residues. Germline V CDR1 and CDR2: SNHLY, FYNNEI. The CDR3 sequence is CARNRATEAFF. CDR3 in DNA: TGTGCCAGGAACAGGGCCACTGAAGCTTTCTTT.

This clone was detected a few times. The chain combines TRBV6-4 with TRBJ2-1; TRBD2 aligns across 9 bases. The trim removed 5 bases at V and 1 base at J, leaving 3 bases unmatched. From germline, CDR1 is MRHNA and CDR2 SNTAGT. This CDR3 is built from 15 residues. The CDR3 nucleotides read TGTGCCAGCAGTATGGCGGGAGGGTCCTACAATGAGCAGTTCTTC. It codes for CASSMAGGSYNEQFF.

The rearrangement joins TRBV7-2 to TRBJ2-7, with D unclear. Germline V gene data show CDR1 as SGHTA and CDR2 as FQGNSA. This CDR3 has 14 residues. Trimming cost V 5 bases and J 3 bases, with 14 bases left between them. The CDR3, as DNA: TGTGCCAGCAGCCTCCCACGACAACTCTACGAGCAGTACTTC. Translating it yields CASSLPRQLYEQYF.

This chain uses TRBV19 with TRBJ1-5; D unclear. Germline V gene sequence: CDR1 LNHDA, CDR2 SQIVND (reference sequence). Trimming removed 6 bases from V and 0 bases from J, with 3 bases in between. The CDR3 is made up of 12 amino acids. CDR3 DNA sequence: TGTGCCAGTAGGTATAGCAATCAGCCCCAGCATTTT. Amino acid sequence: CASRYSNQPQHF. Full variable domain (missing parts from reference TRBV19 and TRBJ1-5): DGGITQSPKYLFRKEGQNVTLSCEQNLNHDAMYWYRQDPGQGLRLIYYSQIVNDFQKGDIAEGYSVSREKKESFPLTVTSAQKNPTAFYLCASRYSNQPQHFGDGTRLSIL.

J is TRBJ2-1 and V is TRBV27, with TRBD1 matching 8 bases. Germline V gene lookup returns CDR1 MNHEY and CDR2 SMNVEV (reference sequence). The CDR3 extends over 14 amino acids. J gave up 8 bases and V 3 bases, and 6 bases lay outside the gene matches. CDR3 DNA: TGTGCCAGCAGTTTGGGCAGGGGGCTGGATGAGCAGTTCTTC. The encoded protein is CASSLGRGLDEQFF.

This sequence joins TRBV5-6 and TRBJ2-3; 8 bases align to TRBD2. V lost 1 base and J lost 6; bases outside the gene matches: 7. Germline values: CDR1 SGHDT, CDR2 YYEEEE. This CDR3 spans 15 amino acids. The CDR3 sequence is CASSLPQRESDTQYF. The DNA of the CDR3 is TGTGCCAGCAGCTTGCCCCAGCGGGAGTCGGATACGCAGTATTTT.

This chain links TRBV5-1 with TRBJ2-7; D is possibly TRBD1 (6 bases). V was pared by 4 bases and J by 2 bases, with 16 bases between. Germline lookup yields CDR1 SGHRS and CDR2 YFSETQ. This CDR3 is built from 15 residues. Here the CDR3 DNA reads TGCGCCAGCAGCCTTAACAGGGCACTTACCTACGAGCAGTACTTC. Amino acids: CASSLNRALTYEQYF.